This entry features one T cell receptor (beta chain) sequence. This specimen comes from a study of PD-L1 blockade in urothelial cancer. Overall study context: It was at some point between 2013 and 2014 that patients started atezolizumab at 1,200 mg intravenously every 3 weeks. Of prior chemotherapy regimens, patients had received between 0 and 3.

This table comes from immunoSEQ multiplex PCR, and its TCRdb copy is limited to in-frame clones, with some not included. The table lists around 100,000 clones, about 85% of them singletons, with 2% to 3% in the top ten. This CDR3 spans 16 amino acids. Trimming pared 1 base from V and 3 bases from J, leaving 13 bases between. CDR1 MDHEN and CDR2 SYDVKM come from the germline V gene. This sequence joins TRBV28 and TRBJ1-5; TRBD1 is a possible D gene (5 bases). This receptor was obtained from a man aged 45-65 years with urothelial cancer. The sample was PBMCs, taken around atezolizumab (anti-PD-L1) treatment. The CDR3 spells CASSLLDLGHNQPQHF. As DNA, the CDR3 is TGTGCCAGCAGTTTATTGGACCTAGGACACAATCAGCCCCAGCATTTT.